This record concerns one T cell receptor beta chain sequence. Antigen specificity is unknown. Sequencing was performed with immunoSEQ multiplex PCR; in TCRdb, only in-frame clones are kept and a portion is missing. The data hold around 45,000 clones, with approximately 79% observed a single time. Each patient's relapse followed autologous stem cell transplantation, and brentuximab vedotin exposure varied. Germline trimming cut 2 bases from V and 8 bases from J; bases unmatched to any gene: 5. Per the germline V gene, CDR1 is GTSNPN and CDR2 is SVGIG (reference sequence). The length of the CDR3 is 13 residues. This sample was included in a study of PD-1 blockade in classical Hodgkin lymphoma. Study observations and caveats: Similar baseline diversity was found in complete responders and newly diagnosed patients. Newly diagnosed patients had baseline TCR diversity that was reportedly lower than that of healthy donors. Nivolumab initiated under 1 year post-ASCT led to patient exclusion.

The receptor was derived from a human donor with classical Hodgkin lymphoma. The source material was peripheral blood mononuclear cells (PBMCs), sampled before the second cycle of nivolumab. The J gene is TRBJ2-1, the V gene TRBV30; TRBD2 matches 8 bases. CDR3 region: CAWSTGGADEQFF. The CDR3 nucleotides read TGTGCCTGGAGTACCGGGGGGGCCGATGAGCAGTTCTTC.